This T cell receptor (beta chain) was sequenced during a study of PD-1 blockade in classical Hodgkin lymphoma. As to time point: cycle 4 day 1 (C4D1), after five to seven weeks of nivolumab. Brentuximab vedotin exposure varied, and every patient relapsed after autologous stem cell transplantation. Best overall response was complete response, partial response or progressive disease in these relapsed/refractory classical Hodgkin lymphoma patients. Sequencing used immunoSEQ multiplex PCR; TCRdb keeps in-frame clones, though not all of them. Of over 85,000 clones listed, roughly 91% were seen once; the top ten hold approximately 2%. CDR1 LNHDA and CDR2 SQIVND come from the germline V gene (reference sequence). The CDR3 contains 14 residues. The germline V and J ends were trimmed by 3 bases and 6 bases, with 12 bases remaining between them.

The sequence came from a human donor with classical Hodgkin lymphoma. This specimen consisted of peripheral blood mononuclear cells (PBMCs), obtained before the fourth cycle of nivolumab. The chain is built from TRBV19 and TRBJ2-1, with D hard to call. The CDR3 protein is CASSIAVTINEQFF. CDR3 DNA: TGTGCCAGTAGTATCGCCGTGACCATCAATGAGCAGTTCTTC. The entire variable domain, with the rest obtained from reference TRBV19 and TRBJ2-1, is as follows: DGGITQSPKYLFRKEGQNVTLSCEQNLNHDAMYWYRQDPGQGLRLIYYSQIVNDFQKGDIAEGYSVSREKKESFPLTVTSAQKNPTAFYLCASSIAVTINEQFFGPGTRLTVL.